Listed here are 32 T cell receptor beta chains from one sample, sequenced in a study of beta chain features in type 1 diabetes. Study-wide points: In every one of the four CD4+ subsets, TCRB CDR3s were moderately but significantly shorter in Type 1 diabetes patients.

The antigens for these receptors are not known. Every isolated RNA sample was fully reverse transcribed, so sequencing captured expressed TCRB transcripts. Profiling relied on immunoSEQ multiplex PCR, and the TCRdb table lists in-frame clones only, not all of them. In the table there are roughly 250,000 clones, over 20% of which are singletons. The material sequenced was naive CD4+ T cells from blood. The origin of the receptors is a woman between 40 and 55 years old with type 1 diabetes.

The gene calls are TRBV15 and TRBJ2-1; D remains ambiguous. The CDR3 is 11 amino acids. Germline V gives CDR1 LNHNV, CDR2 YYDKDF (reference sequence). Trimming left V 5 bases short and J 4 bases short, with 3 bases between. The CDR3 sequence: CATSSYNEQFF. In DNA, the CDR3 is TGTGCCACCAGCTCATACAATGAGCAGTTCTTC.

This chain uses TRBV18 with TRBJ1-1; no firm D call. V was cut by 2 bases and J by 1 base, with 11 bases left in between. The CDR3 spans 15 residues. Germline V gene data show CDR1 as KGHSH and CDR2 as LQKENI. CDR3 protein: CASSPGHSSNTEAFF. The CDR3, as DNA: TGTGCCAGCTCACCAGGTCACAGTTCGAACACTGAAGCTTTCTTT.

The CDR3 DNA reads as TGTGCCAGCAGCTTAGATCGGAGGGGCAATGAGCAGTTCTTC. Translating it yields CASSLDRRGNEQFF. The gene calls are TRBV11-3 and TRBJ2-1; tentative D call: TRBD2 (6 bases). CDR1 SGHNT and CDR2 YENEEA come from the germline V gene. This CDR3 has 14 residues. V was trimmed by 0 bases and J by 6 bases, leaving 9 bases between them.

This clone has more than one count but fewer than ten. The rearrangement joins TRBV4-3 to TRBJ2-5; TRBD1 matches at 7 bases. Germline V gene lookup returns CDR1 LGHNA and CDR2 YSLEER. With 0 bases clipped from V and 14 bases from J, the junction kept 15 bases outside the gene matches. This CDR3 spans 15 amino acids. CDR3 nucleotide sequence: TGCGCCAGCAGCCAAGAAAGAGAGGGGAGACAGGGAATTTACTTC. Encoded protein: CASSQEREGRQGIYF.

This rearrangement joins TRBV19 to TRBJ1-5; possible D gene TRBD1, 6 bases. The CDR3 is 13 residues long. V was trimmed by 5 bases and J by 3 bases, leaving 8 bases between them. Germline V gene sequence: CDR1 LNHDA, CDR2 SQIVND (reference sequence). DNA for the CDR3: TGTGCCAGTAGTCAGGGGATCAATCAGCCCCAGCATTTT. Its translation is CASSQGINQPQHF.

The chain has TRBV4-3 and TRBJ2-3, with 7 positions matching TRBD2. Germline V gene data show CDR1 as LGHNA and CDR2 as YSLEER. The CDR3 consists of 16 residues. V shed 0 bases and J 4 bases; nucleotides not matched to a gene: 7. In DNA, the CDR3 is TGCGCCAGCAGCCAAGATGGCGGGGGAGGGGCAGATACGCAGTATTTT. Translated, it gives CASSQDGGGGADTQYF.

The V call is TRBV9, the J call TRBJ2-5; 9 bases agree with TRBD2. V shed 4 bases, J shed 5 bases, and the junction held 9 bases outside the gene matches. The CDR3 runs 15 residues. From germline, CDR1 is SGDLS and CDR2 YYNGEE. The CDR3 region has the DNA TGTGCCAGCAGCCTTAGTAGCGGGAGTGTTGAGACCCAGTACTTC. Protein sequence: CASSLSSGSVETQYF. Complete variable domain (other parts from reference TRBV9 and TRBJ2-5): DSGVTQTPKHLITATGQRVTLRCSPRSGDLSVYWYQQSLDQGLQFLIQYYNGEERAKGNILERFSAQQFPDLHSELNLSSLELGDSALYFCASSLSSGSVETQYFGPGTRLLVL.

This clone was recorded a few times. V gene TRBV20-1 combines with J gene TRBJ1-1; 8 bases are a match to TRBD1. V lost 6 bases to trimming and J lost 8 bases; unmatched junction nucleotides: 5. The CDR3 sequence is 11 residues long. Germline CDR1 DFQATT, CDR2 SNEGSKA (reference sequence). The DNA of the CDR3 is TGCAGTGCCGACAGGGGATTAGAAGCTTTCTTT. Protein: CSADRGLEAFF.

The CDR3 loop is CASSRGENQPQHF. The CDR3 DNA reads as TGTGCCAGCTCTCGGGGGGAGAATCAGCCCCAGCATTTT. This chain joins TRBV18 and TRBJ1-5, with a weak D call TRBD1 (5 bases). This CDR3 is built from 13 residues. Germline assignment: CDR1 KGHSH and CDR2 LQKENI. The V end was cut by 6 bases, the J end by 4 bases, with 10 bases between.

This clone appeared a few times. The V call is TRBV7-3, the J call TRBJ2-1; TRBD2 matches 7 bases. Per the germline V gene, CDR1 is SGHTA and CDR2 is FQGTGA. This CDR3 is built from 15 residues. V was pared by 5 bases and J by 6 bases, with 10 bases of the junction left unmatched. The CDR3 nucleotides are TGTGCCAGCAGCCCTTCAGCGGGGACCTCCAATGAGCAGTTCTTC. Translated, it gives CASSPSAGTSNEQFF.

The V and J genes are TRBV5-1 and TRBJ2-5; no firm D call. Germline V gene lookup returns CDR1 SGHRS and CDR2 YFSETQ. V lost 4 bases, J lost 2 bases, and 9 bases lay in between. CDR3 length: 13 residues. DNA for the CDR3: TGCGCCAGCAGCCTGACACTGCAAGAGACCCAGTACTTC. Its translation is CASSLTLQETQYF.

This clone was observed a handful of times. This CDR3 reads CASSPTNDRVGQPQHF. In DNA, the CDR3 is TGTGCCAGCTCACCCACCAATGACAGGGTGGGCCAGCCCCAGCATTTT. The chain links TRBV18 to TRBJ1-5; 7 bases are a match to TRBD1. There are 16 residues in the CDR3. V lost 3 bases and J lost 7; bases outside the gene matches: 12. Germline V gene data show CDR1 as KGHSH and CDR2 as LQKENI.

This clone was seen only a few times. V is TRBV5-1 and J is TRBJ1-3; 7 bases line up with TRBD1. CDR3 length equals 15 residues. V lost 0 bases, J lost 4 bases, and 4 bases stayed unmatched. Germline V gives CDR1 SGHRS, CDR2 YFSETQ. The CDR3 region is CASSLEGAGGNTIYF. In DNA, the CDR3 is TGCGCCAGCAGCTTGGAGGGGGCTGGAGGAAACACCATATATTTT.

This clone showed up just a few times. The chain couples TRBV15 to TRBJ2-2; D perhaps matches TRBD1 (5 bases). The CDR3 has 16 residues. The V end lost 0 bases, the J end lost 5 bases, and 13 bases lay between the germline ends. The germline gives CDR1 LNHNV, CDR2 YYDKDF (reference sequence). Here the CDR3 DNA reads TGTGCCACCAGCAGAGATCACGTGGGGCGGACCGGGGAGCTGTTTTTT. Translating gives CATSRDHVGRTGELFF.

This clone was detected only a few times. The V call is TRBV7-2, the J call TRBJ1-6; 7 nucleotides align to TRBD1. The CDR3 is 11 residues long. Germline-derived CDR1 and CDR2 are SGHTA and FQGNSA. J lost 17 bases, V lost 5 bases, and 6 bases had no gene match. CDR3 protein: CASSLDREFHF. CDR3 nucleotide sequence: TGTGCCAGCAGCCTCGACAGGGAGTTCCACTTT.

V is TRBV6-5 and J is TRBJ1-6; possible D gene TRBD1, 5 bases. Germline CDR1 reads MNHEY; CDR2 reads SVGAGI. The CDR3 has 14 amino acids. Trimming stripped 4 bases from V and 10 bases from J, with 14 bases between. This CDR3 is CASSWQGSSSPLHF. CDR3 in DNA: TGTGCCAGCAGTTGGCAGGGATCCTCCTCACCCCTCCACTTT.

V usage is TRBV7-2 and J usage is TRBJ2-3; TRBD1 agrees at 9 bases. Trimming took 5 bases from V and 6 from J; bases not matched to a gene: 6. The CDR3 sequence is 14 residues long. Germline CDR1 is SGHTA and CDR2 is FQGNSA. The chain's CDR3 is CASSPGQGGDTQYF. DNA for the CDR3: TGTGCCAGCAGCCCGGGACAGGGTGGCGATACGCAGTATTTT. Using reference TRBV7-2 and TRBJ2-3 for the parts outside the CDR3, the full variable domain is GAGVSQSPSNKVTEKGKDVELRCDPISGHTALYWYRQSLGQGLEFLIYFQGNSAPDKSGLPSDRFSAERTGGSVSTLTIQRTQQEDSAVYLCASSPGQGGDTQYFGPGTRLTVL.

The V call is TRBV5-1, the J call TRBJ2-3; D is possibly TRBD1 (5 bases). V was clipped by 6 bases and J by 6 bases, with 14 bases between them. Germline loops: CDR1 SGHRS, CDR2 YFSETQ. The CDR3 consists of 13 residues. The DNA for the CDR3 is TGCGCCAGCAAGGGGCAGCCGGCGGATACGCAGTATTTT. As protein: CASKGQPADTQYF.

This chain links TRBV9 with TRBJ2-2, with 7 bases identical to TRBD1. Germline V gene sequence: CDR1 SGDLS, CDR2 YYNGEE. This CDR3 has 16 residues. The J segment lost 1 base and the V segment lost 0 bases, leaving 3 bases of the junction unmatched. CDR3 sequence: CASSVVGTVNTGELFF. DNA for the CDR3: TGTGCCAGCAGCGTAGTAGGGACAGTGAACACCGGGGAGCTGTTTTTT.

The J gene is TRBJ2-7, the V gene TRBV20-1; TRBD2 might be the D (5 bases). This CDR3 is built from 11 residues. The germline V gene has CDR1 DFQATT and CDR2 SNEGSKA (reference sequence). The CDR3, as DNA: TGCAGGACCGGAGGAGACTACGAGCAGTACTTC. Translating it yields CRTGGDYEQYF.

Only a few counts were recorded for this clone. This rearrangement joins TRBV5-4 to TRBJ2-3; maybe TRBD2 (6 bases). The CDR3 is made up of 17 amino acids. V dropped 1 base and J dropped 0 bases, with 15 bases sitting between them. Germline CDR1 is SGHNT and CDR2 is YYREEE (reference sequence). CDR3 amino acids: CASSLRRGGTSTDTQYF. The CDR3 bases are TGTGCCAGCAGCTTGCGGCGCGGCGGGACTAGCACAGATACGCAGTATTTT. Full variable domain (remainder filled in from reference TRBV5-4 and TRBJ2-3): ETGVTQSPTHLIKTRGQQVTLRCSSQSGHNTVSWYQQALGQGPQFIFQYYREEENGRGNFPPRFSGLQFPNYSSELNVNALELDDSALYLCASSLRRGGTSTDTQYFGPGTRLTVL.

The CDR3 DNA sequence: TGTGCCAGCTCACGGGACAGAGCGACCTATGGCTACACCTTC. Translated: CASSRDRATYGYTF. This chain connects TRBV18 to TRBJ1-2; 7 bases map to TRBD1. Losses at the gene ends were 4 bases for V and 4 bases for J; bases not matched to a gene: 6. The germline gives CDR1 KGHSH, CDR2 LQKENI. CDR3 length equals 14 residues. The variable domain in full, with the rest retrieved from reference TRBV18 and TRBJ1-2, is NAGVMQNPRHLVRRRGQEARLRCSPMKGHSHVYWYRQLPEEGLKFMVYLQKENIIDESGMPKERFSAEFPKEGPSILRIQQVVRGDSAAYFCASSRDRATYGYTFGSGTRLTVV.

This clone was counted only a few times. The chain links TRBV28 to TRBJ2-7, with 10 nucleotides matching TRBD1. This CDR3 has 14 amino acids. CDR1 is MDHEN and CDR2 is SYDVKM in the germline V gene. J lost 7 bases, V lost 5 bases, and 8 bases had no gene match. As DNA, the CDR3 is TGTGCCAGCAGTGTCGGGACAGGGGTACGGGAGCAGTACTTC. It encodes CASSVGTGVREQYF.

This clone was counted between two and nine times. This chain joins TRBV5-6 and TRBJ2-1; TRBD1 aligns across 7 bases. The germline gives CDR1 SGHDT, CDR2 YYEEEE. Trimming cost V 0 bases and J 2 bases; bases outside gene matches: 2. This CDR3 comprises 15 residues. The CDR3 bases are TGTGCCAGCAGCTTGGCGGGACAGCCCTACAATGAGCAGTTCTTC. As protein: CASSLAGQPYNEQFF.

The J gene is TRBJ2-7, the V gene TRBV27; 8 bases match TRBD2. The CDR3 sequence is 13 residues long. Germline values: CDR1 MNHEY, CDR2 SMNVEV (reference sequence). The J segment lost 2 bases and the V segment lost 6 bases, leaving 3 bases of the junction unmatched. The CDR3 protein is CASSPGLAYEQYF. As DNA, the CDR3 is TGTGCCAGCAGCCCGGGACTAGCCTACGAGCAGTACTTC.

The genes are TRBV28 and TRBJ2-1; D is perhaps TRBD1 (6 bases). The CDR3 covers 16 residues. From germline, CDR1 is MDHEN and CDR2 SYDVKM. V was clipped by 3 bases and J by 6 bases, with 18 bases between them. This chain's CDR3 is CASSFRGTGTGNEQFF. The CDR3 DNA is TGTGCCAGCAGTTTTCGGGGAACAGGGACGGGCAATGAGCAGTTCTTC.

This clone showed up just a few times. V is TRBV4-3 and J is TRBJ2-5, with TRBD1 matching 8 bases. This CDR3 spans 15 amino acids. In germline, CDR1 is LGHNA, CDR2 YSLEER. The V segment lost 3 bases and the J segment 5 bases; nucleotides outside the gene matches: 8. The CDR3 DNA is TGCGCCAGCAGCCATGCCGGGACAGGCCAGGAGACCCAGTACTTC. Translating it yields CASSHAGTGQETQYF.

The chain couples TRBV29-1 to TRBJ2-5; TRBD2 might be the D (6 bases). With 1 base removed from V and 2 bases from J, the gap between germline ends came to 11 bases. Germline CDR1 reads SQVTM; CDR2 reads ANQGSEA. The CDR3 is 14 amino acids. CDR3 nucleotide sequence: TGCAGCGTTGAAGCTGGCGGGAATCAAGAGACCCAGTACTTC. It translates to CSVEAGGNQETQYF.

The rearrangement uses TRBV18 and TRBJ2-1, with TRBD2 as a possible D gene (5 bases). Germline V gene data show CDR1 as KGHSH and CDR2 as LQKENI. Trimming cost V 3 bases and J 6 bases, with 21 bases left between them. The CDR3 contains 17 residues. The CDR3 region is CASSPLARGDSGNEQFF. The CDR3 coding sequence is TGTGCCAGCTCACCCCTCGCCCGGGGTGACTCGGGCAATGAGCAGTTCTTC.

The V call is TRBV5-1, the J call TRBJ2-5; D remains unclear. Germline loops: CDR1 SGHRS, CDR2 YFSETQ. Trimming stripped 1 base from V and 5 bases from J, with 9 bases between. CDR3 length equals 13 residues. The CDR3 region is CASSLQVGETQYF. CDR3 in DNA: TGCGCCAGCAGCTTGCAAGTCGGGGAGACCCAGTACTTC. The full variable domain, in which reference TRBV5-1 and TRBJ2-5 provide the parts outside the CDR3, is KAGVTQTPRYLIKTRGQQVTLSCSPISGHRSVSWYQQTPGQGLQFLFEYFSETQRNKGNFPGRFSGRQFSNSRSEMNVSTLELGDSALYLCASSLQVGETQYFGPGTRLLVL.

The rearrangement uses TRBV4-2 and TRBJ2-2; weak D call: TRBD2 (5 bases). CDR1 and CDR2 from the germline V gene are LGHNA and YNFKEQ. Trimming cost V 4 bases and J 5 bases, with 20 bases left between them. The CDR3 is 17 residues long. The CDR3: CASSRRTIGEGTGELFF. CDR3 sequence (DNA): TGTGCCAGCAGCCGTAGAACGATCGGAGAGGGAACCGGGGAGCTGTTTTTT.

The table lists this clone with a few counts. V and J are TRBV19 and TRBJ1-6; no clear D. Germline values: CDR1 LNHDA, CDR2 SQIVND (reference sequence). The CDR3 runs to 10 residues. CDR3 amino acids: CAVGDSPLHF. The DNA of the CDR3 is TGTGCGGTAGGAGATTCACCCCTCCACTTT.